A selection of T cell receptor beta chains follows, all from one sample in a study of blood T cell repertoires in COVID-19. Measured with immunoSEQ multiplex PCR; TCRdb has only the in-frame clones, and not every one. The sample holds around 60,000 clones, roughly 88% seen once. Sequencing was carried out using peripheral blood. The receptors stem from a man aged 45 to 65 with active COVID-19. CDR3s include the opening cysteine and the closing phenylalanine or tryptophan. D genes are given only for firm matches. Only part of the rows carry a size: once, few, many, or a class if the clone is expanded.

d_gene | j_gene | v_gene | abundance | CDR3nt | CDR3aa
TRBD1 | TRBJ1-6 | TRBV4-1 | NA | TGCGCCAGCAGCCGTACCCACAGGGGTCTGGCTAATTCACCCCTCCACTTT | CASSRTHRGLANSPLHF
TRBD1 | TRBJ1-2 | TRBV28 | NA | TGTGCCAGCCAAACAGGGGGCAACTATGGCTACACCTTC | CASQTGGNYGYTF
TRBD2 | TRBJ2-3 | TRBV2 | NA | TGTGCCAGCAGAGAGCGGGGGGGCCCTAGCACAGATACGCAGTATTTT | CASRERGGPSTDTQYF
TRBD1 | TRBJ2-7 | TRBV4-3 | NA | TGCGCCAGCAGCCAAGCCCCAGGGGGCTACGAGCAGTACTTC | CASSQAPGGYEQYF
NA | TRBJ1-2 | TRBV9 | NA | TGTGCCAGCAGCTCGCGAACAGGGAACCAACACTTC | CASSSRTGNQHF
NA | TRBJ1-3 | TRBV19 | NA | TGTGCCAGTAGTTTACAGGCGGCTGGAAACACCATATATTTT | CASSLQAAGNTIYF
NA | TRBJ2-7 | TRBV5-1 | NA | TGCGCCAGCAGCTTAAGTTACGACGGAGACTACGAGCAGTACTTC | CASSLSYDGDYEQYF
NA | TRBJ2-3 | TRBV11-2 | NA | TGTGCCAGCAGTCTCGGGGTAGTTGATACGCAGTATTTT | CASSLGVVDTQYF
TRBD2 | TRBJ2-5 | TRBV2 | NA | TGTGCCAGCATTTTTGGACTAGCGCTAGAGACCCAGTACTTC | CASIFGLALETQYF
NA | TRBJ1-1 | TRBV18 | NA | TGTGCCAGCTCACACTCAGGGTGGGCTGAAGCTTTCTTT | CASSHSGWAEAFF
NA | TRBJ2-3 | TRBV19 | once | TGTGCCAGTAGCGTGCTGCAGGGGTACACAGATACGCAGTATTTT | CASSVLQGYTDTQYF
NA | TRBJ2-7 | TRBV6-5 | NA | TGTGCCAGCAGACTCGACAGACCCTCCTACGAGCAGTACTTC | CASRLDRPSYEQYF
NA | TRBJ2-6 | TRBV11-2 | NA | TGTGCCAGCAGCTTAGACGGCTCTGGGGCCAACGTCCTGACTTTC | CASSLDGSGANVLTF
NA | TRBJ1-2 | TRBV6-2/TRBV6-3 | NA | TGTGCCAGCAGTTCCCGCGGGGGAAGTGGCTACACCTTC | CASSSRGGSGYTF
TRBD2 | TRBJ2-1 | TRBV7-2 | NA | TGTGCCAGCAGCCCAACCCGGAGCGGGGGGGTGGAAGAGCAGTTCTTC | CASSPTRSGGVEEQFF
NA | TRBJ2-1 | TRBV25-1 | NA | TGTGCCAGCAGTGAATCCGCGTTAGAGCAGTTCTTC | CASSESALEQFF
NA | TRBJ2-3 | TRBV4-2 | NA | TGTGCCAGCAGCCAAGCAACTCCCACAGATACGCAGTATTTT | CASSQATPTDTQYF
NA | TRBJ1-3 | TRBV7-2 | many | TGTGCCAGCAGCACGACCCAGGGGAAGGCAAACACCATATATTTT | CASSTTQGKANTIYF
NA | TRBJ2-6 | TRBV5-1 | NA | TGCGCCAGCAGCTTGGGGGTCGCAGGGGACGGGGCCAACGTCCTGACTTTC | CASSLGVAGDGANVLTF
NA | TRBJ1-2 | TRBV6-5 | NA | TGTGCCAGCAGGGGCGACTATGGCTACACCTTC | CASRGDYGYTF
NA | TRBJ1-2 | TRBV3-1/TRBV3-2 | NA | TGTGCCAGCAGGGCCGGGAGCTATGGCTACACCTTC | CASRAGSYGYTF
NA | TRBJ2-7 | TRBV11-1 | NA | TGTGCCAGCAGCTTTGGGCCGGTCCTCTACGAGCAGTACTTC | CASSFGPVLYEQYF
NA | TRBJ1-1 | TRBV30 | NA | TGTGCCTGGGGGCAGGGGCTGAACACTGAAGCTTTCTTT | CAWGQGLNTEAFF
TRBD1 | TRBJ1-5 | TRBV5-5 | NA | TGTGCCAGCAGCTTGGAGGGACAGGGTTACCAGCCCCAGCATTTT | CASSLEGQGYQPQHF
NA | TRBJ2-1 | TRBV11-2 | NA | TGTGCCAGCAGCCCGAACAAAGGGGGGGGCTACAATGAGCAGTTCTTC | CASSPNKGGGYNEQFF
TRBD1 | TRBJ1-1 | TRBV6-2/TRBV6-3 | NA | TGTGCCAGCAGCTGGGACAGCAGGCTAGAAGCTTTCTTT | CASSWDSRLEAFF
TRBD1 | TRBJ1-6 | TRBV12-3/TRBV12-4 | NA | TGTGCCAGTTCGGGACAGGGGGATTCACCCCTCCACTTT | CASSGQGDSPLHF
NA | TRBJ1-5 | TRBV5-1 | NA | TGCGCCAGCAGCTTGGGTGAGGGGCCCCAGCATTTT | CASSLGEGPQHF
NA | TRBJ1-2 | TRBV30 | NA | TGTGCCTGGAGCGTGATAAGGGGCCCTGGCGGCTACACCTTC | CAWSVIRGPGGYTF
NA | TRBJ1-1 | TRBV30 | NA | TGTGCCTGGAAGCAGAACACTGAAGCTTTCTTT | CAWKQNTEAFF
TRBD1 | TRBJ1-6 | TRBV7-2 | NA | TGTGCCAGCAGCTTGGGACAGCTTAGACCCCTCCACTTT | CASSLGQLRPLHF
NA | TRBJ2-7 | TRBV6-5 | few | TGTGCCAGCAGTTACCCCACAGGGCGCGAGCAGTACTTC | CASSYPTGREQYF
TRBD2 | TRBJ2-2 | TRBV9 | NA | TGTGCCAGCAGCGGCGGACTAGCGGGGTTCACCGGGGAGCTGTTTTTT | CASSGGLAGFTGELFF
NA | TRBJ1-2 | TRBV2 | once | TGTGCCAGCAGCGTCGACAGCAACTATGGCTACACCTTC | CASSVDSNYGYTF
NA | TRBJ1-6 | TRBV6-5 | NA | TGTGCCAGCCTGGACAGCCATTCACCCCTCCACTTT | CASLDSHSPLHF
TRBD2 | TRBJ2-5 | TRBV9 | NA | TGTGCCAGCAGCCTCGGGACTAGCGGGGGGGCGGAGACCCAGTACTTC | CASSLGTSGGAETQYF
TRBD1 | TRBJ2-2 | TRBV18 | NA | TGTGCCAGCTCACCTCGACAGGGGGACACCGGGGAGCTGTTTTTT | CASSPRQGDTGELFF
NA | TRBJ2-2 | TRBV12-3/TRBV12-4 | NA | TGTGCCAGCACCATGACCGGGGAGCTGTTTTTT | CASTMTGELFF
NA | TRBJ2-7 | TRBV18 | NA | TGTGCCAGCTCACCATCGGGACACCCCTTCGACTACGAGCAGTACTTC | CASSPSGHPFDYEQYF